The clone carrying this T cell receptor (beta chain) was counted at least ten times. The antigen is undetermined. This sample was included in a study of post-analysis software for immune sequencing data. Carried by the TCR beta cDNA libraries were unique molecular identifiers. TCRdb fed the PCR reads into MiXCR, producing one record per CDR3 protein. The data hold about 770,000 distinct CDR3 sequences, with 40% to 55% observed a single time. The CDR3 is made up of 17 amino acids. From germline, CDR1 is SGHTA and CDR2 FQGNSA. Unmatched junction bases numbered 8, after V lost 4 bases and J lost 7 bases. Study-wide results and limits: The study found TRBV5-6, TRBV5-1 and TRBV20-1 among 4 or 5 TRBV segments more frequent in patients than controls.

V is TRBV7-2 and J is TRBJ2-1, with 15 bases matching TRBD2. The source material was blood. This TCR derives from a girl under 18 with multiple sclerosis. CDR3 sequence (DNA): TGTGCCAGCAGCTCGTTGGGACTAGCGGGGGGCAGGAATGAGCAGTTCTTC. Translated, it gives CASSSLGLAGGRNEQFF.